The 14 T cell receptor beta chains presented below share a single source sample, sequenced in a study of cytomegalovirus exposure and HLA in healthy donors. PCR primers comprised 60 Vbeta and 13 Jbeta primers. The protocol was immunoSEQ multiplex PCR, while the TCRdb copy is restricted to in-frame clones and leaves out a portion. The data contain fewer than 200,000 clones, 80% of them singletons. Sequenced input: PBMCs. These TCRs come from a man younger than 40 in good health and CMV-seronegative.

For this clone: The sample has other DNA sequences that encode this CDR3 too. This rearrangement joins TRBV19 to TRBJ1-2, with D perhaps matching TRBD1 (6 bases). CDR1 and CDR2 from the germline V gene are LNHDA and SQIVND (reference sequence). The V end was cut by 4 bases, the J end by 2 bases, with 8 bases between. This CDR3 is built from 13 residues. CDR3 in DNA: TGTGCCAGTAGTACACAGGGCAACTATGGCTACACCTTC. Its protein is CASSTQGNYGYTF.

J is TRBJ2-7 and V is TRBV28; weak D call: TRBD2 (7 bases). Germline-derived CDR1 and CDR2 are MDHEN and SYDVKM. The CDR3 sequence is 14 residues long. V shed 6 bases and J shed 3 bases, with 15 bases lying between them. The CDR3 sequence is CASSMGGGGYEQYF. For the CDR3, the DNA is TGTGCCAGCAGCATGGGGGGGGGCGGCTACGAGCAGTACTTC.

The chain recombines TRBV6-6 with TRBJ1-5; 8 nucleotides match TRBD1. The germline V gene encodes CDR1 MNHNY and CDR2 SVGAGI (reference sequence). The length of the CDR3 is 15 residues. Trimming took 4 bases from V and 7 from J; bases not matched to a gene: 9. As DNA, the CDR3 is TGTGCCAGCAGTTTCGGACAGGGATTACGACAGCCCCAGCATTTT. Translating gives CASSFGQGLRQPQHF.

V and J are TRBV10-3 and TRBJ2-3; 7 nucleotides match TRBD2. This CDR3 contains 15 residues. Germline V gene data show CDR1 as ENHRY and CDR2 as SYGVKD. V dropped 5 bases and J dropped 5; count of bases not matched to a gene: 10. CDR3 residues: CAISPRGSSVDTQYF. The CDR3 DNA sequence: TGTGCCATCAGTCCCCGCGGGAGTAGCGTAGATACGCAGTATTTT.

The V call is TRBV7-8, the J call TRBJ2-7; 7 positions match TRBD1. The germline V gene encodes CDR1 SGHVS and CDR2 FQNEAQ. The CDR3 covers 13 residues. With 6 bases clipped from V and 4 bases from J, the junction kept 6 bases outside the gene matches. Here the CDR3 reads CASSIQQGYEQYF. In DNA, the CDR3 is TGTGCCAGCAGTATCCAACAGGGGTACGAGCAGTACTTC.

This rearrangement joins TRBV14 to TRBJ2-7; 10 bases map to TRBD1. Losses at the gene ends were 3 bases for V and 6 bases for J; bases not matched to a gene: 11. Germline CDR1 and CDR2: SGHDN and FVKESK. The CDR3 covers 16 residues. CDR3 protein: CASSQPRQGARSEQYF. In DNA form, the CDR3 reads TGTGCCAGCAGCCAGCCCCGACAGGGGGCGCGATCCGAGCAGTACTTC. Variable domain in full (rest from reference TRBV14 and TRBJ2-7): EAGVTQFPSHSVIEKGQTVTLRCDPISGHDNLYWYRRVMGKEIKFLLHFVKESKQDESGMPNNRFLAERTGGTYSTLKVQPAELEDSGVYFCASSQPRQGARSEQYFGPGTRLTVT.

The CDR3 region has the DNA TGTGCCAGTAGTATCCCGGGACTAGCGGGAGGGCGGGAGACCCAGTACTTC. This translates into CASSIPGLAGGRETQYF. The rearrangement joins TRBV19 to TRBJ2-5; 16 bases fit TRBD2. Germline-derived CDR1 and CDR2 are LNHDA and SQIVND (reference sequence). CDR3 length: 17 amino acids. V lost 3 bases, J lost 5 bases, and 6 bases stayed unmatched. The variable domain in full, with the rest retrieved from reference TRBV19 and TRBJ2-5, is DGGITQSPKYLFRKEGQNVTLSCEQNLNHDAMYWYRQDPGQGLRLIYYSQIVNDFQKGDIAEGYSVSREKKESFPLTVTSAQKNPTAFYLCASSIPGLAGGRETQYFGPGTRLLVL.

DNA of the CDR3: TGTGCCAGCAGCCCTACAGGGACAGGGCCATACAATGAGCAGTTCTTC. It encodes CASSPTGTGPYNEQFF. The chain combines TRBV7-6 with TRBJ2-1; 9 bases fit TRBD1. The CDR3 loop spans 16 amino acids. Unmatched junction bases numbered 9, after V lost 5 bases and J lost 4 bases. Per germline, CDR1 SGHVS and CDR2 FNYEAQ.

The CDR3 region has the DNA TGTGCCAGCAGCCCTTCGACAGGGTTCTCTGGCTACACCTTC. Translating it yields CASSPSTGFSGYTF. The chain has TRBV27 and TRBJ1-2, with 7 bases fitting TRBD1. The germline gives CDR1 MNHEY, CDR2 SMNVEV (reference sequence). This CDR3 has 14 amino acids. With V trimmed by 6 bases and J by 7 bases, 11 bases remained unmatched.

In its sample, this clone was seen once. The chain couples TRBV9 to TRBJ1-5; D unclear. This CDR3 has 15 residues. Trimming shortened V by 0 bases and J by 4 bases, and 11 bases separated the two germline ends. Germline CDR1 and CDR2: SGDLS and YYNGEE. The CDR3 here is CASSVGGQLNQPQHF. The DNA of the CDR3 is TGTGCCAGCAGCGTAGGCGGGCAGCTTAATCAGCCCCAGCATTTT.

This clone came up a few times. This chain joins TRBV6-6 and TRBJ1-5; 8 nucleotides agree with TRBD1. CDR3 length equals 12 residues. V lost 6 bases, J lost 8 bases, and 3 bases stayed unmatched. Germline CDR1 MNHNY, CDR2 SVGAGI (reference sequence). The CDR3 loop reads CASSRGQEPQHF. CDR3 DNA sequence: TGTGCCAGCAGCCGGGGACAGGAGCCCCAGCATTTT.

The rearrangement links TRBV6-5 to TRBJ2-4; 8 positions agree with TRBD1. The CDR3 runs 15 residues. Germline V gives CDR1 MNHEY, CDR2 SVGAGI. Trimming removed 6 bases from V and 7 bases from J; junction bases left unmatched: 11. The CDR3 spells CASRSTGGTRNIQYF. The CDR3 DNA sequence: TGTGCCAGCAGGTCCACAGGGGGAACGAGGAACATTCAGTACTTC.

The chain has TRBV6-1 and TRBJ2-4, with D unclear. Trimming pared 3 bases from V and 2 bases from J, leaving 5 bases between. The V gene's germline CDR1 is MNHNS and CDR2 SASEGT. The CDR3 is 13 residues long. Here the CDR3 reads CASSDIPKNIQYF. DNA for the CDR3: TGTGCCAGCAGTGACATTCCCAAAAACATTCAGTACTTC.

The chain joins TRBV28 to TRBJ1-3; a weak D match, TRBD1 (5 bases). Germline V gene sequence: CDR1 MDHEN, CDR2 SYDVKM. Trimming cost V 2 bases and J 1 base, with 30 bases left between them. The CDR3 is 22 residues long. This CDR3 reads CASSLPRDRERTPGGSGNTIYF. In DNA form, the CDR3 reads TGTGCCAGCAGTTTACCCCGAGACAGAGAGAGGACTCCCGGGGGGTCTGGAAACACCATATATTTT.